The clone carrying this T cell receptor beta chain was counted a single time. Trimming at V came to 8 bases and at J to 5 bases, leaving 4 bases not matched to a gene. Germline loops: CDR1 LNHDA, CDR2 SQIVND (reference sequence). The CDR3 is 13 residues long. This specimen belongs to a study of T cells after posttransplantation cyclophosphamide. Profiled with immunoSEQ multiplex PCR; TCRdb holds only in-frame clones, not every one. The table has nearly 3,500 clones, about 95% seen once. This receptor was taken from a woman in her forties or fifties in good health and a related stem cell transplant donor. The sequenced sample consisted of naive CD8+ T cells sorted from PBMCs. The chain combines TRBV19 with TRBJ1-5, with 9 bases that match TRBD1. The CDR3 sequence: CASRQGGYQPQHF. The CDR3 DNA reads TGTGCCAGTCGACAGGGGGGTTATCAGCCCCAGCATTTT. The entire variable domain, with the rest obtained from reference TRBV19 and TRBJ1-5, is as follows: DGGITQSPKYLFRKEGQNVTLSCEQNLNHDAMYWYRQDPGQGLRLIYYSQIVNDFQKGDIAEGYSVSREKKESFPLTVTSAQKNPTAFYLCASRQGGYQPQHFGDGTRLSIL.